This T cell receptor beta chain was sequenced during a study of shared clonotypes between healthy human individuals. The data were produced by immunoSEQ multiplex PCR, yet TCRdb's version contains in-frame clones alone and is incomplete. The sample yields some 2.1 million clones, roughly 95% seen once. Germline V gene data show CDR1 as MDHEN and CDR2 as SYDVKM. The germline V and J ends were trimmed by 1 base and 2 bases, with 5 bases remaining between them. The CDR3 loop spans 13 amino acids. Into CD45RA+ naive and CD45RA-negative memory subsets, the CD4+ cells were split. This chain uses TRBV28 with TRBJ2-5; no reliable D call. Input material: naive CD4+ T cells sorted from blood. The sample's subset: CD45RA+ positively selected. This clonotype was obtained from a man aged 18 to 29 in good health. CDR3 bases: TGTGCCAGCAGTTTATCCAGACAAGAGACCCAGTACTTC. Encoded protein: CASSLSRQETQYF.